This is a list of T cell receptor beta chains from one sample in a study of T cell responses to AZD1222 COVID-19 vaccine. Libraries were prepared by immunoSEQ multiplex PCR; TCRdb keeps only in-frame clonotypes and omits some of them. In the table there are over 130,000 clones, about 90% of which are singletons. Sequencing used peripheral blood, obtained 28 days after the second AZD1222 dose. The receptors here all came from an adult who received the AZD1222 COVID-19 vaccine. CDR3s include the opening cysteine and the closing phenylalanine or tryptophan. The order of the fields is CDR3 length, D gene, clone size, J gene, V gene, CDR3 DNA, CDR3 protein. A D gene is named only where the DNA matches it firmly. Not all rows give a size; the values are once, few, many and, for expanded clones, a class.

>16|TRBD1|-|TRBJ1-2|TRBV4-1
TGCGCCAGCAGCCAAGATGGGAGGGAGGGGGCAGGCGGCTACACCTTC
CASSQDGREGAGGYTF
>13|-|-|TRBJ1-2|TRBV10-1
TGCGCCAGCAGTGAGTCGAGGCTCTATGGCTACACCTTC
CASSESRLYGYTF
>17|-|-|TRBJ1-2|TRBV4-2
TGTGCCAGCAGCCAAGTGGGCCGGGGGAGGAAGTACTATGGCTACACCTTC
CASSQVGRGRKYYGYTF
>16|TRBD2|-|TRBJ2-2|TRBV5-1
TGCGCCAGCAGGGGACTAGCGGGATCAGGCACCGGGGAGCTGTTTTTT
CASRGLAGSGTGELFF
>12|-|-|TRBJ1-2|TRBV24-1
TGTGCCACCAGTGATCTTTACTATGGCTACACCTTC
CATSDLYYGYTF
>12|-|-|TRBJ1-1|TRBV3-1/TRBV3-2
TGTGCCAGCGGACTAAACCCCACTGAAGCTTTCTTT
CASGLNPTEAFF
>15|TRBD2|-|TRBJ2-3|TRBV10-2
TGCGCCAGCAGTGAGCCGGCGGGAGGGCCGGATACGCAGTATTTT
CASSEPAGGPDTQYF
>14|-|-|TRBJ2-1|TRBV10-3
TGTGCCATCAGTGCGAGCGGAGGCAACAATGAGCAGTTCTTC
CAISASGGNNEQFF
>13|-|-|TRBJ1-2|TRBV6-5
TGTGCCGTATCTAGCCCTTACATTGGTGGCTACACCTTC
CAVSSPYIGGYTF
>13|-|-|TRBJ1-5|TRBV27
TGTGCCAGCAGCTATTTCGGAAGGGAGCCCCAGCATTTT
CASSYFGREPQHF
>13|-|-|TRBJ1-2|TRBV19
TGTGCCAGTAGGCCGGGGGTTGACTATGGCTACACCTTC
CASRPGVDYGYTF
>14|-|-|TRBJ1-1|TRBV10-1
TGCGCCAGCAGTGGTTGGGAGGGCAACACTGAAGCTTTCTTT
CASSGWEGNTEAFF
>16|-|-|TRBJ2-4|TRBV5-4
TGTGCCAGCAGCTTGGACAGAGCCTTAGCCAAAAACATTCAGTACTTC
CASSLDRALAKNIQYF
>13|TRBD1|once|TRBJ1-2|TRBV3-1/TRBV3-2
TGTGCCAGCAGCCACAGGGGGCGGAATGGCTACACCTTC
CASSHRGRNGYTF
>15|-|-|TRBJ2-1|TRBV5-5
TGTGCCAGCAGCTGGCCCGGGGTAGCGAGGAATGAGCAGTTCTTC
CASSWPGVARNEQFF
>15|TRBD1|-|TRBJ1-5|TRBV15
TGTGCCACCAGCAGAGTCAGGGGGCCAAATCAGCCCCAGCATTTT
CATSRVRGPNQPQHF
>17|TRBD2|-|TRBJ2-2|TRBV24-1
TGTGCCACCAGCCCCTGGGGACTAGCTGATGGCACCGGGGAGCTGTTTTTT
CATSPWGLADGTGELFF
>14|-|-|TRBJ2-3|TRBV27
TGTGCCAGCACTCGCGGAACTAGCACAGATACGCAGTATTTT
CASTRGTSTDTQYF
>14|TRBD1|-|TRBJ1-1|TRBV15
TGTGCCACCAGCATAGGACAGGGTCACACTGAAGCTTTCTTT
CATSIGQGHTEAFF
>14|-|-|TRBJ1-3|TRBV7-2
TGTGCCAGCAGCTTAGTAGGGTCTGGAAACACCATATATTTT
CASSLVGSGNTIYF
>14|-|-|TRBJ2-1|TRBV6-1
TGTGCCAGCAGTGAAAGGAACTCCTACAATGAGCAGTTCTTC
CASSERNSYNEQFF
>12|-|once|TRBJ2-1|TRBV27
TGTGCCAGCAGTCTGGGCTGGAATGAGCAGTTCTTC
CASSLGWNEQFF
>12|-|-|TRBJ1-5|TRBV27
TGTGCCAGCAGTACGAGAGGGGGGCCCCAGCATTTT
CASSTRGGPQHF
>15|-|once|TRBJ1-1|TRBV9
TGTGCCAGCAGCGTAGATTTACAGGGTGTCACTGAAGCTTTCTTT
CASSVDLQGVTEAFF
>16|TRBD1|few|TRBJ1-5|TRBV7-2
TGTGCCAGCAGCCCACAGGACAGGAGGGGCAATCAGCCCCAGCATTTT
CASSPQDRRGNQPQHF
>15|-|-|TRBJ2-5|TRBV29-1
TGCAGCGTTGGCGGACCGACTAGATTCGGGGAGACCCAGTACTTC
CSVGGPTRFGETQYF